The following is a TCR beta chain sequence with its context. Antigen specificity is unknown. V dropped 0 bases and J dropped 3 bases, with 9 bases sitting between them. CDR1 is SNHLY, CDR2 FYNNEI, per germline. The CDR3 totals 14 residues. The record originates from a study of graft-versus-host responses after intestinal transplantation. Only in-frame clones appear in the TCRdb table, and some are missing; sequencing was by immunoSEQ multiplex PCR. The sample includes 85,000 to 100,000 clones, roughly 82% of them seen just once. Study findings and constraints: GvH clones appeared in recipient marrow, some first in ileum or blood. The highest levels of circulating GvH clones went along with early declines in HvG clones after transplant.

This material consisted of PBMCs, taken 255 days after intestinal transplant. The sequence derives from a human patient who received an intestinal transplant, so some T cells may come from the graft donor. The chain combines TRBV2 with TRBJ2-7; D remains unclear. The CDR3 spells CASSEAGDLYEQYF. The CDR3 DNA follows: TGTGCCAGCAGTGAAGCAGGAGACCTCTACGAGCAGTACTTC.